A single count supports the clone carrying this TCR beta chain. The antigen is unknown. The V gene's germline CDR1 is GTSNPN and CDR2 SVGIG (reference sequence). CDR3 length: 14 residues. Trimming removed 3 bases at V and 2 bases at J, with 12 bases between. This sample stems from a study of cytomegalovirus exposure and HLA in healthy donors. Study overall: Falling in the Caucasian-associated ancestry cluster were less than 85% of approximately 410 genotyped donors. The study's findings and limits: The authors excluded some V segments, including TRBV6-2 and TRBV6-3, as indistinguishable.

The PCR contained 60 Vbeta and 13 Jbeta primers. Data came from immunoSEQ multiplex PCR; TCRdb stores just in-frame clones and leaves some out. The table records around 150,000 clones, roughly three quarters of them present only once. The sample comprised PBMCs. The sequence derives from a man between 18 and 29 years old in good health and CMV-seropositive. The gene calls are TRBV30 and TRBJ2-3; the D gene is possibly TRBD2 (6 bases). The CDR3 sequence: CAWSPGVTTDTQYF. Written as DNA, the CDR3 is TGTGCCTGGAGCCCGGGGGTAACCACAGATACGCAGTATTTT.